A selection of T cell receptor beta chains follows, all from one sample in a study of T-cell memory formation after mild COVID-19. TCRdb passed the 5' RACE reads through MiXCR, listing each CDR3 protein once. The sample carries roughly 100,000 distinct CDR3 sequences, 17% recorded once. The sequencing input was PBMCs or a T cell subset sorted from them (not recorded which). The receptors come from an adult woman who had mild COVID-19 (a few samples of this study predate the infection). Cell type and time point are not known. CDR3s include the opening cysteine and the closing phenylalanine or tryptophan. Fields, in order: J gene, D gene, V gene, clone size, CDR3 length, CDR3 protein, CDR3 DNA. A D gene is named only where the DNA matches it firmly. Not every row has a clone size; where given, it reads once, few, many or a size class.

>TRBJ2-1|.|TRBV6-2/TRBV6-3|.|15
CAIRSVASLYNEQFF
TGTGCCATCAGGTCGGTAGCGTCCCTCTACAATGAGCAGTTCTTC
>TRBJ1-1|TRBD1|TRBV9|.|13
CASRGGSDTEAFF
TGTGCCAGCCGAGGGGGCTCGGACACTGAAGCTTTCTTT
>TRBJ1-1|.|TRBV20-1|few|17
CSARDSGGLGLKTEAFF
TGCAGTGCTAGAGACTCGGGAGGTTTGGGATTGAAGACTGAAGCTTTCTTT
>TRBJ2-1|TRBD2|TRBV2|few|15
CASSDSGRNDNEQFF
TGTGCCAGCAGCGATAGCGGGAGAAACGACAATGAGCAGTTCTTC
>TRBJ2-7|.|TRBV7-9|many|13
CASSPGRSYEQYF
TGTGCCAGCAGCCCGGGACGGAGCTACGAGCAGTACTTC
>TRBJ2-2|TRBD1|TRBV11-2|.|18
CASSLVAPGQGYTGELFF
TGTGCCAGCAGCTTAGTGGCCCCGGGACAGGGGTACACCGGGGAGCTGTTTTTT
>TRBJ2-1|.|TRBV5-1|.|16
CASSSPAGGSYNEQFF
TGCGCCAGCAGCTCGCCCGCCGGGGGCTCCTACAATGAGCAGTTCTTC
>TRBJ2-1|.|TRBV30|.|14
CAWSVLAVRDEQFF
TGTGCCTGGAGTGTTTTGGCGGTAAGGGATGAGCAGTTCTTC
>TRBJ1-2|TRBD1|TRBV4-2|few|17
CASSQDRLGQGVFGYTF
TGTGCCAGCAGCCAAGATAGGCTTGGACAGGGGGTTTTTGGCTACACCTTC
>TRBJ2-7|TRBD2|TRBV7-3|many|15
CASSLYGGAAYEQYF
TGTGCCAGCAGCTTATACGGGGGGGCTGCCTACGAGCAGTACTTC
>TRBJ2-7|.|TRBV7-8|few|14
CASSLDPSSDEQYF
TGTGCCAGCAGCTTAGATCCCTCTTCTGACGAGCAGTACTTC
>TRBJ2-7|TRBD1|TRBV7-6|.|16
CASSEASGTGTYEQYF
TGTGCCAGCAGCGAAGCATCCGGGACAGGGACCTACGAGCAGTACTTC
>TRBJ2-7|TRBD2|TRBV4-3|.|15
CASSQDSSGIDEQYF
TGCGCCAGCAGCCAAGATTCTAGCGGGATAGACGAGCAGTACTTC
>TRBJ2-1|.|TRBV2|.|13
CASSEGDYNEQFF
TGTGCCAGCAGTGAGGGGGACTACAATGAGCAGTTCTTC
>TRBJ1-2|.|TRBV29-1|.|15
CSVEGEGALLYGYTF
TGCAGCGTTGAAGGCGAGGGCGCGCTTCTCTATGGCTACACCTTC
>TRBJ1-2|.|TRBV11-3|few|15
CASSSFETYQGGYTF
TGTGCCAGCAGCTCTTTCGAGACCTACCAGGGTGGCTACACCTTC
>TRBJ1-1|.|TRBV12-3/TRBV12-4|few|18
CASSFSGNVRHMNTEAFF
TGTGCCAGCAGTTTTTCTGGGAACGTGAGGCACATGAACACTGAAGCTTTCTTT